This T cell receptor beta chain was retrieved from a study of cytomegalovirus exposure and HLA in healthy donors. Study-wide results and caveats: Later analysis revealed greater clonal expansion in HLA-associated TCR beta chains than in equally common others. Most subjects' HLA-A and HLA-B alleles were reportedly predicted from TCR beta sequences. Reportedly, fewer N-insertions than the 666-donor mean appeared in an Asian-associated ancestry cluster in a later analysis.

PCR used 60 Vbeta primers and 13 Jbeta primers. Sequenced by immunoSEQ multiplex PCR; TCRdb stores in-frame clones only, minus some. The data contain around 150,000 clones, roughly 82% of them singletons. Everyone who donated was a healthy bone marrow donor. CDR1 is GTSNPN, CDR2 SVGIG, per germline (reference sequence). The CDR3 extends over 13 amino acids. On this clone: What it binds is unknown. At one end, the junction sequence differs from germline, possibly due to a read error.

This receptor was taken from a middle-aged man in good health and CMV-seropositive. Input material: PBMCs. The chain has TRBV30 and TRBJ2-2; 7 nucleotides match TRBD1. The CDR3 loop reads CANGQANTGELFF. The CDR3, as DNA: TGCGCTAACGGACAGGCGAACACCGGGGAGCTGTTTTTT.